The 9 T cell receptor beta chains below all came from one sample that was sequenced in a study of cytomegalovirus exposure and HLA in healthy donors. Primers for the PCR totalled 60 Vbeta and 13 Jbeta. TCRdb keeps only in-frame clones here, not all; method: immunoSEQ multiplex PCR. Of approximately 61,000 clones listed, 75% to 80% are singletons. The specimen sequenced was PBMCs. The receptors come from a man aged 18 to 30 in good health and CMV-seropositive.

The table lists this clone with a few counts. The V gene is TRBV7-6, the J gene TRBJ1-5; no firm D call. The length of the CDR3 is 13 residues. Germline CDR1 is SGHVS and CDR2 is FNYEAQ. Trimming took off 1 base at V and 6 bases at J, with 7 bases between the two ends. The CDR3 protein is CASSLGGPQPQHF. CDR3 DNA: TGTGCCAGCAGCTTAGGTGGGCCTCAGCCCCAGCATTTT.

J is TRBJ2-1 and V is TRBV7-9, with 10 positions matching TRBD2. Trimming cost V 7 bases and J 16 bases; bases outside gene matches: 13. Germline CDR1 is SEHNR and CDR2 is FQNEAQ (reference sequence). This CDR3 is 13 amino acids long. Here the CDR3 reads CASTLAGAPHRFF. Here the CDR3 DNA reads TGTGCCAGCACTCTAGCGGGAGCCCCTCACAGATTCTTC.

The V gene is TRBV10-3, the J gene TRBJ1-1; D unresolved. CDR1 ENHRY and CDR2 SYGVKD come from the germline V gene. CDR3 length: 13 amino acids. Between the trimmed V and J ends, which lost 5 bases and 0 bases, there was a span of 7 bases. The CDR3 coding sequence is TGTGCCATCAGTTCGGGGTTGAACACTGAAGCTTTCTTT. Amino acid sequence: CAISSGLNTEAFF.

The gene calls are TRBV30 and TRBJ2-1; D is ambiguous. CDR1 is GTSNPN, CDR2 SVGIG, per germline (reference sequence). CDR3 size: 14 residues. V lost 5 bases, J lost 7 bases, and 18 bases lay in between. The DNA for the CDR3 is TGTGCCTGGCAACCCCCAGCGCCGGCGAATGAGCAGTTCTTC. Encoded protein: CAWQPPAPANEQFF.

V gene TRBV2 combines with J gene TRBJ1-1; D not resolved. This CDR3 is built from 16 residues. Germline CDR1 is SNHLY and CDR2 is FYNNEI. Deletions cut 6 bases from V and 0 bases from J, with 17 bases between. The CDR3 is CASRGSLRGMNTEAFF. CDR3 coding DNA: TGTGCCAGCAGGGGGAGCCTGCGCGGGATGAACACTGAAGCTTTCTTT.

This chain uses TRBV7-2 with TRBJ2-3; tentatively, D is TRBD2 (6 bases). The V gene's germline CDR1 is SGHTA and CDR2 FQGNSA. The CDR3 has 16 amino acids. The germline V and J ends were trimmed by 5 bases and 9 bases, with 24 bases remaining between them. The CDR3 region has the DNA TGTGCCAGCAGCCCCTCTATAGGCGGGAATTCCCGGACGCAGTATTTT. Protein sequence: CASSPSIGGNSRTQYF.

This chain uses TRBV5-1 with TRBJ2-3; tentative D call: TRBD1 (6 bases). Germline CDR1 reads SGHRS; CDR2 reads YFSETQ. With 4 bases removed from V and 5 bases from J, the gap between germline ends came to 8 bases. This CDR3 is built from 12 residues. CDR3 residues: CASSPDRDTQYF. Written as DNA, the CDR3 is TGCGCCAGCAGCCCGGACAGAGATACGCAGTATTTT. Full variable domain (missing parts from reference TRBV5-1 and TRBJ2-3): KAGVTQTPRYLIKTRGQQVTLSCSPISGHRSVSWYQQTPGQGLQFLFEYFSETQRNKGNFPGRFSGRQFSNSRSEMNVSTLELGDSALYLCASSPDRDTQYFGPGTRLTVL.

The chain links TRBV5-4 to TRBJ2-1, with 7 bases lining up with TRBD1. Germline V lookup: CDR1 SGHNT, CDR2 YYREEE (reference sequence). The CDR3 extends over 15 amino acids. V gave up 4 bases and J gave up 2 bases; unmatched junction bases: 6. The DNA of the CDR3 is TGTGCCAGCAGCCCGGGACAGAACCCCTACAATGAGCAGTTCTTC. Protein sequence: CASSPGQNPYNEQFF.

The CDR3 loop reads CAGWSGDEKLFF. CDR3 bases: TGTGCCGGCTGGTCGGGAGATGAAAAACTGTTTTTT. V is TRBV30 and J is TRBJ1-4; D uncertain. The germline CDR1 and CDR2 sequences are GTSNPN and SVGIG (reference sequence). This CDR3 spans 12 amino acids. The germline V and J ends were trimmed by 8 bases and 6 bases, with 13 bases remaining between them.